One and the same sample provided the 30 T cell receptor beta chains below, sequenced in a study of cytomegalovirus exposure and HLA in healthy donors. TCRdb's copy holds only in-frame clones and misses some; the assay was immunoSEQ multiplex PCR. The sample includes approximately 120,000 clones, 85% to 95% of them seen just once. The sequencing sample was made of PBMCs. All receptors derive from a woman younger than 30 in good health and CMV-seronegative.

A note on this clone: Other DNA sequences in the same sample also yield this CDR3. The CDR3, as DNA: TGTGCCTGGAGTGTACGGGGGGGTGGGCAGCCCCAGCATTTT. Translating gives CAWSVRGGGQPQHF. The chain is built from TRBV30 and TRBJ1-5, with a tentative D call TRBD1 (5 bases). Germline CDR1 and CDR2: GTSNPN and SVGIG (reference sequence). The CDR3 loop spans 14 amino acids. V was shortened by 0 bases and J by 7 bases, with 13 bases between the two germline ends.

The chain uses TRBV4-1 and TRBJ1-2, with TRBD1 matching 7 bases. The CDR3 loop spans 15 amino acids. J lost 0 bases, V lost 1 base, and 2 bases had no gene match. Germline V gene data show CDR1 as MGHRA and CDR2 as YSYEKL. CDR3: CASSQARGANYGYTF. The CDR3 DNA reads as TGCGCCAGCAGCCAAGCCAGGGGGGCTAACTATGGCTACACCTTC.

This chain uses TRBV30 with TRBJ1-1, with 10 nucleotides matching TRBD1. The length of the CDR3 is 14 residues. CDR1 is GTSNPN and CDR2 is SVGIG in the germline V gene (reference sequence). V was pared by 5 bases and J by 0 bases, with 3 bases of the junction left unmatched. The CDR3 here is CAWGQGVVNTEAFF. The DNA of the CDR3 is TGTGCCTGGGGACAGGGGGTAGTGAACACTGAAGCTTTCTTT.

The rearrangement joins TRBV19 to TRBJ1-5; TRBD1 agrees at 7 bases. The CDR3 runs to 15 residues. Unmatched junction bases numbered 8, after V lost 4 bases and J lost 5 bases. Per germline, CDR1 LNHDA and CDR2 SQIVND (reference sequence). CDR3 sequence reads: CASSTLTGWDQPQHF. CDR3 bases: TGTGCCAGTAGTACCCTGACAGGGTGGGATCAGCCCCAGCATTTT.

This chain links TRBV6-6 with TRBJ1-2; TRBD1 aligns across 8 bases. CDR3 length: 14 residues. J lost 5 bases, V lost 7 bases, and 9 bases had no gene match. The V gene's germline CDR1 is MNHNY and CDR2 SVGAGI (reference sequence). The CDR3 DNA follows: TGTGCCAGCACCAGCGACAGGGGTGGGTATGGCTACACCTTC. Protein product: CASTSDRGGYGYTF.

This sequence joins TRBV6-1 and TRBJ2-3, with 13 positions matching TRBD2. This CDR3 contains 14 residues. The trim removed 10 bases at V and 6 bases at J, leaving 7 bases unmatched. CDR1 and CDR2 (germline): MNHNS, SASEGT. The CDR3 sequence is CATGLAGEADTQYF. CDR3 DNA: TGTGCCACCGGACTAGCGGGAGAGGCGGATACGCAGTATTTT.

The CDR3 loop is CAWNGLGANTGELFF. The DNA for the CDR3 is TGTGCCTGGAACGGACTGGGTGCGAACACCGGGGAGCTGTTTTTT. The V call is TRBV30, the J call TRBJ2-2, with D possibly being TRBD2 (5 bases). V was clipped by 4 bases and J by 0 bases, with 12 bases between them. Germline-derived CDR1 and CDR2 are GTSNPN and SVGIG (reference sequence). The CDR3 sequence is 15 residues long.

The CDR3 nucleotides read TGTGCCACCAGCCTCCTCTTGGGGGGAAACGAAAAACTGTTTTTT. This sequence encodes CATSLLLGGNEKLFF. This sequence joins TRBV15 and TRBJ1-4, with D perhaps TRBD1 (5 bases). CDR3 length equals 15 residues. Germline-derived CDR1 and CDR2 are LNHNV and YYDKDF (reference sequence). The germline V and J ends were trimmed by 5 bases and 8 bases, with 18 bases remaining between them.

This clone appeared a single time. The chain combines TRBV7-3 with TRBJ2-1; 10 bases line up with TRBD2. V trimming: 3 bases; J trimming: 5 bases; junction bases outside the gene matches: 4. The CDR3 is 15 amino acids. Germline V gene sequence: CDR1 SGHTA, CDR2 FQGTGA. Here the CDR3 DNA reads TGTGCCAGCAGCTTGGGGCTAGCGGGAGACAATGAGCAGTTCTTC. It is translated as CASSLGLAGDNEQFF. Drawing the rest from reference TRBV7-3 and TRBJ2-1, the complete variable domain is GAGVSQTPSNKVTEKGKYVELRCDPISGHTALYWYRQSLGQGPEFLIYFQGTGAADDSGLPNDRFFAVRPEGSVSTLKIQRTERGDSAVYLCASSLGLAGDNEQFFGPGTRLTVL.

The rearrangement uses TRBV7-8 and TRBJ2-3; D may be TRBD1 (6 bases). In germline, CDR1 is SGHVS, CDR2 FQNEAQ. CDR3 size: 17 residues. V was cut by 0 bases and J by 0 bases, with 13 bases left in between. CDR3 DNA sequence: TGTGCCAGCAGCTTAGCGCGGGCAGGGGCTAGCACAGATACGCAGTATTTT. Its protein is CASSLARAGASTDTQYF.

The chain joins TRBV5-1 to TRBJ2-1, with 12 nucleotides matching TRBD2. The CDR3 totals 19 residues. Unmatched junction bases numbered 11, after V lost 4 bases and J lost 0 bases. Germline CDR1 SGHRS, CDR2 YFSETQ. CDR3 coding DNA: TGCGCCAGCAGCCGTAATGCACTAGCGGGGGGCTACTCCTACAATGAGCAGTTCTTC. Translated: CASSRNALAGGYSYNEQFF.

V and J are TRBV6-5 and TRBJ2-7; tentatively, D is TRBD2 (6 bases). Per the germline V gene, CDR1 is MNHEY and CDR2 is SVGAGI. This CDR3 has 15 amino acids. V was shortened by 2 bases and J by 0 bases, with 11 bases between the two germline ends. This CDR3 is CASSYGGGGSYEQYF. The CDR3 DNA reads TGTGCCAGCAGTTACGGGGGAGGAGGCTCCTACGAGCAGTACTTC.

This clone is a singleton in its sample. The chain has TRBV9 and TRBJ1-4; 7 bases are shared with TRBD1. V lost 3 bases, J lost 7 bases, and 6 bases stayed unmatched. CDR1 is SGDLS, CDR2 YYNGEE, per germline. The CDR3 has 14 amino acids. The CDR3 here is CASSAGTVLEKLFF. In nucleotides, the CDR3 is TGTGCCAGCAGCGCCGGGACAGTCCTTGAAAAACTGTTTTTT.

The chain combines TRBV4-2 with TRBJ2-7, with D perhaps matching TRBD2 (6 bases). Trimming removed 0 bases from V and 2 bases from J, with 11 bases in between. Per the germline V gene, CDR1 is LGHNA and CDR2 is YNFKEQ. This CDR3 region has 15 residues. The CDR3 nucleotides are TGTGCCAGCAGCCAAGAGGTAGGGGAGGCCTACGAGCAGTACTTC. Translated, it gives CASSQEVGEAYEQYF.

CDR3 protein: CASSLGRTAYNEQFF. As DNA, the CDR3 is TGTGCCAGCAGCTTAGGCAGGACAGCCTACAATGAGCAGTTCTTC. This chain links TRBV7-3 with TRBJ2-1; a possible D gene is TRBD1 (6 bases). CDR1 and CDR2 from the germline V gene are SGHTA and FQGTGA. This CDR3 is 15 amino acids long. The V end lost 2 bases, the J end lost 2 bases, and 10 bases lay between the germline ends.

The chain carries TRBV7-8 and TRBJ1-3; 10 bases agree with TRBD1. J was trimmed by 0 bases and V by 1 base; bases with no gene match: 0. Germline-derived CDR1 and CDR2 are SGHVS and FQNEAQ. CDR3 length: 16 amino acids. CDR3 loop: CASSLGTGGSGNTIYF. The CDR3 DNA reads as TGTGCCAGCAGCTTAGGGACAGGGGGCTCTGGAAACACCATATATTTT. Filled out from reference TRBV7-8 and TRBJ1-3, the complete variable domain reads GAGVSQSPRYKVAKRGQDVALRCDPISGHVSLFWYQQALGQGPEFLTYFQNEAQLDKSGLPSDRFFAERPEGSVSTLKIQRTQQEDSAVYLCASSLGTGGSGNTIYFGEGSWLTVV.

The chain links TRBV19 to TRBJ1-4; D is ambiguous. V was cut by 5 bases and J by 8 bases, with 9 bases left in between. The germline V gene has CDR1 LNHDA and CDR2 SQIVND (reference sequence). The CDR3 consists of 12 residues. The CDR3 loop reads CASSFRGEKLFF. CDR3 in DNA: TGTGCCAGTAGTTTTCGCGGAGAAAAACTGTTTTTT.

CDR3 protein: CASRRDRGDTEAFF. CDR3 DNA: TGTGCCAGTAGACGGGACAGGGGTGACACTGAAGCTTTCTTT. The chain uses TRBV19 and TRBJ1-1; 10 nucleotides align to TRBD1. CDR1 is LNHDA, CDR2 SQIVND, per germline (reference sequence). The CDR3 is made up of 14 amino acids. The ends lost 6 bases at V and 3 bases at J; junction bases unmatched: 4.

The gene calls are TRBV28 and TRBJ1-5; 8 nucleotides match TRBD1. Germline trimming cut 2 bases from V and 3 bases from J; bases unmatched to any gene: 3. This CDR3 has 15 residues. From germline, CDR1 is MDHEN and CDR2 SYDVKM. The CDR3 spells CASSLRQGTNQPQHF. In DNA form, the CDR3 reads TGTGCCAGCAGTTTACGACAGGGGACCAATCAGCCCCAGCATTTT.

This chain's CDR3 is CASSSPGSWETQYF. The DNA for the CDR3 is TGTGCCAGCAGCTCCCCCGGGTCCTGGGAGACCCAGTACTTC. The chain joins TRBV5-4 to TRBJ2-5, with D unclear. V gave up 3 bases and J gave up 5 bases, with 14 bases separating them. The CDR3 is 14 amino acids. The germline V gene has CDR1 SGHNT and CDR2 YYREEE (reference sequence). The variable domain in full, with the rest retrieved from reference TRBV5-4 and TRBJ2-5, is ETGVTQSPTHLIKTRGQQVTLRCSSQSGHNTVSWYQQALGQGPQFIFQYYREEENGRGNFPPRFSGLQFPNYSSELNVNALELDDSALYLCASSSPGSWETQYFGPGTRLLVL.

This chain joins TRBV5-1 and TRBJ1-2, with D perhaps matching TRBD1 (6 bases). CDR1 is SGHRS, CDR2 YFSETQ, per germline. The CDR3 loop spans 13 amino acids. V lost 4 bases to trimming and J lost 6 bases, with 13 bases between them. The CDR3 loop reads CASSGAQGDGYTF. CDR3 DNA sequence: TGCGCCAGCAGCGGTGCACAGGGCGATGGCTACACCTTC.

The rearrangement uses TRBV5-4 and TRBJ1-2; 8 bases align to TRBD1. Germline CDR1 SGHNT, CDR2 YYREEE (reference sequence). V shed 4 bases and J 6 bases; nucleotides not matched to a gene: 8. This CDR3 spans 14 amino acids. The CDR3 loop is CASSIGQGRDGYTF. The CDR3 DNA follows: TGTGCCAGCAGCATCGGACAGGGCAGGGATGGCTACACCTTC.

The V call is TRBV10-1, the J call TRBJ1-1; weak D call: TRBD1 (5 bases). CDR3 size: 13 residues. Trimming shortened V by 5 bases and J by 4 bases, and 11 bases separated the two germline ends. Germline CDR1 and CDR2: WNHNN and SYGVQD (reference sequence). CDR3: CASSPGGGTEAFF. The DNA for the CDR3 is TGCGCCAGCAGTCCTGGGGGGGGCACTGAAGCTTTCTTT.

This clone came up once. This chain joins TRBV27 and TRBJ2-7; 10 positions match TRBD2. J was trimmed by 0 bases and V by 4 bases; bases with no gene match: 6. Germline-derived CDR1 and CDR2 are MNHEY and SMNVEV (reference sequence). This CDR3 has 16 residues. Here the CDR3 reads CASSYLAGESSYEQYF. CDR3 bases: TGTGCCAGCAGTTATCTAGCGGGAGAGAGCTCCTACGAGCAGTACTTC.

The V call is TRBV28, the J call TRBJ2-7; D not resolved. The CDR3 covers 16 residues. Germline loops: CDR1 MDHEN, CDR2 SYDVKM. V shed 5 bases and J shed 1 base, with 18 bases lying between them. The CDR3: CASSMLGTTVSYEQYF. The CDR3 bases are TGTGCCAGCAGTATGCTAGGAACGACGGTATCCTACGAGCAGTACTTC.

The chain employs TRBV25-1 and TRBJ1-2; 10 nucleotides match TRBD1. There are 14 residues in the CDR3. The ends lost 3 bases at V and 8 bases at J; junction bases unmatched: 6. Germline-derived CDR1 and CDR2 are MGHDK and SYGVNS. The CDR3 sequence is CASSDRQGARGYTF. CDR3 DNA sequence: TGTGCCAGCAGTGATAGACAGGGGGCCCGGGGCTACACCTTC.

V and J are TRBV27 and TRBJ2-3; TRBD2 agrees at 9 bases. Trimming at V came to 3 bases and at J to 5 bases, leaving 6 bases not matched to a gene. CDR1 is MNHEY and CDR2 is SMNVEV in the germline V gene (reference sequence). This CDR3 contains 15 residues. CDR3 amino acids: CASSLVAGVGDTQYF. CDR3 DNA sequence: TGTGCCAGCAGTTTGGTAGCGGGAGTCGGAGATACGCAGTATTTT.

This chain connects TRBV6-1 to TRBJ2-5; 8 positions agree with TRBD1. The junction had 3 bases not matched to a gene; V was cut back by 1 base and J by 2 bases. Germline V CDR1 and CDR2: MNHNS, SASEGT. CDR3 size: 15 residues. CDR3 DNA: TGTGCCAGCAGTGAAGGGACAGGGATACAAGAGACCCAGTACTTC. Translation: CASSEGTGIQETQYF.

The chain has TRBV19 and TRBJ2-3, with D possibly TRBD2 on 6 matching bases. V shed 5 bases and J shed 6 bases, with 15 bases lying between them. Germline values: CDR1 LNHDA, CDR2 SQIVND (reference sequence). This CDR3 comprises 14 residues. DNA for the CDR3: TGTGCCAGTAGTCCCTGGACCGCGGGGGATACGCAGTATTTT. Residues: CASSPWTAGDTQYF.

The gene calls are TRBV5-4 and TRBJ2-1; D unclear. The CDR3 runs to 15 residues. Germline CDR1 is SGHNT and CDR2 is YYREEE (reference sequence). V was shortened by 3 bases and J by 1 base, with 11 bases between the two germline ends. The CDR3 is CASSSLTSSYNEQFF. The CDR3 nucleotides read TGTGCCAGCAGCTCCCTGACATCGTCCTACAATGAGCAGTTCTTC. The complete variable domain, with remaining parts taken from reference TRBV5-4 and TRBJ2-1, reads ETGVTQSPTHLIKTRGQQVTLRCSSQSGHNTVSWYQQALGQGPQFIFQYYREEENGRGNFPPRFSGLQFPNYSSELNVNALELDDSALYLCASSSLTSSYNEQFFGPGTRLTVL.